The present entry profiles one TCR beta chain with its context. Its recognized antigen is unknown. No quality values exist for individual bases; no much larger clone is one base distant. Genomic DNA was extracted with the Qiagen DNeasy kit from unsorted PBMCs and from negatively selected CD4+ and CD8+ fractions. Using primers that anneal to V and J segments, immunoSEQ multiplex PCR amplified the TCR beta CDR3 regions. A synthetic immune receptor repertoire was used to minimize amplification bias, and remaining bias was computationally removed after sequencing. In the original analysis: Repertoire diversity was quantified as the Shannon entropy index using custom Python scripts. The unsorted, CD4+ and CD8+ repertoires were each analyzed separately, with the exception of combined analyses, where CD4+ and CD8+ sequences were merged in silico. A clone was considered expanded if an increase in frequency of at least 2-fold after treatment relative to C1D1 was found, and a pseudocount of 0.5 was applied to clones undetected at baseline. Clones with 0 or 1 copy at C1D1 were defined as singleton clones, while clones with 2 or more copies were defined as non-singleton clones. By matching protein sequences in sorted samples from the same patient, clones expanded in unsorted samples were annotated as CD4+, CD8+ or unknown. Wilcoxon tests were applied to paired samples to test diversity changes from C1D1 to C4D1. This is the immuneACCESS table as TCRdb keeps it, with only in-frame sequences that have V and J called. A part of the clones is gone; compared with another copy, unresolved V genes explain less than half, and the rest is unexplained. The DNA was the basis for D and trimming; V, J and clone size are from that table. The sample profile shows about 29,000 clones; 78% of them were found once. The top ten hold 35% of the sample.

The entry originates in a study of PD-1 blockade in classical Hodgkin lymphoma (dated by TCRdb to the early 2020s). Context from the whole study: Nivolumab dosing was 3 mg/kg intravenously every 2 weeks, continuing until either disease progression or unacceptable toxicity. The study used TCR beta sequencing and CyTOF to define a peripheral blood immune signature of response to PD-1 blockade in classical Hodgkin lymphoma. What the work shows at the level of the full study, not this receptor alone: Trial patients achieving complete response had baseline diversity similar to newly diagnosed patients, whereas partial responders and progressors had significantly lower diversity. Baseline TCR diversity was reported as lower in newly diagnosed patients than in healthy donors, and lower still in relapsed/refractory patients. The study covered only a single clinical trial cohort, and the causes of the repertoire differences, possibly disease activity or prior therapy, were still not defined. Lower diversity was observed in patients in whom nivolumab was started less than 1 year after ASCT, and these patients were excluded from later analyses so that confounding by immune reconstitution would be avoided. By C4D1, a significant rise was seen in CD4+ TCR diversity but not in CD8+ TCR diversity (p=0.0027 vs p=0.16), and the rise was most apparent among complete responders (p=0.02).

The CDR3 sequence holds 16 residues, the cysteine and phenylalanine included. The only DNA kept is the CDR3, 48 bases in frame from the first base. Reading the germline V gene (reference sequence) gives CDR1 LNHDA and CDR2 SQIVND. V gives up 2 bases and J gives up 4 bases, and the segment between their germline ends measures 15 bases. The time point label, read with the paper, signifies: cycle 2 day 1 (C2D1) of nivolumab. Every trial patient had relapsed following autologous stem cell transplantation, and prior brentuximab vedotin exposure was what differed among cohorts A, B and C. The trial cohort was composed of 56 patients with relapsed/refractory classical Hodgkin lymphoma, for whom complete response, partial response or progressive disease was recorded as best overall response. Single-agent nivolumab was administered to trial patients in the multi-cohort phase II CheckMate 205 trial. An independent review committee assessed best overall response by applying the 2007 International Working Group response criteria. Trial PBMCs were obtained immediately prior to nivolumab initiation (C1D1) and on therapy at cycle 2 day 1 and cycle 4 day 1. Peripheral blood was collected in 8 mL Vacutainer Cell Preparation Tubes, from which PBMCs were isolated by centrifugation and then cryopreserved.

The receptor was derived from a human donor with classical Hodgkin lymphoma. This chain is built from TRBV19 and TRBJ1-5, with TRBD1 tentatively as D gene (5 bases match). Sequencing was performed on peripheral blood mononuclear cells (PBMCs), taken before the second cycle of nivolumab. The CDR3 reads as follows: CASSIMSGGGNQPQHF. The nucleotide sequence reads as follows: TGTGCCAGTAGTATAATGTCGGGGGGGGGAAATCAGCCCCAGCATTTT.